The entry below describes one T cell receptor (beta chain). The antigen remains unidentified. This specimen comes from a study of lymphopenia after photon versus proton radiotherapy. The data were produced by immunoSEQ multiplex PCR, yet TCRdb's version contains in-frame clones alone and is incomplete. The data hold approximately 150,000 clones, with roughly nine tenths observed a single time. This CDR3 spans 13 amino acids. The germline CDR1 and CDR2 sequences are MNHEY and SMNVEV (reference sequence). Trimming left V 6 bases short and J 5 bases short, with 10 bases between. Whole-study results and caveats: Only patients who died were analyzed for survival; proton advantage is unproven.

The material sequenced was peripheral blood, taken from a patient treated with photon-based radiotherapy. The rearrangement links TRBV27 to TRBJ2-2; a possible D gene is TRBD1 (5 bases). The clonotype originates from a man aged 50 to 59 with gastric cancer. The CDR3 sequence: CASRAGLTGELFF. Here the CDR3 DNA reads TGTGCCAGCAGGGCAGGGTTAACCGGGGAGCTGTTTTTT.